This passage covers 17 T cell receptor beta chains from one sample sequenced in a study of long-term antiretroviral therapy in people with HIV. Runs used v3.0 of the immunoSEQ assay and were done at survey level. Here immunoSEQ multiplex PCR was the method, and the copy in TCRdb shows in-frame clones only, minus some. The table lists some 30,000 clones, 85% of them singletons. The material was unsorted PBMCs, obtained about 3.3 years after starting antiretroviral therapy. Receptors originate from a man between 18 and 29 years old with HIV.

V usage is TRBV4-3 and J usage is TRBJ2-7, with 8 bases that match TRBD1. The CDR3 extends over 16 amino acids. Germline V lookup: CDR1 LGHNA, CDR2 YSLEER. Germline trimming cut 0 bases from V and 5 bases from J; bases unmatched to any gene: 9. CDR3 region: CASSQDFDRGRDEQYF. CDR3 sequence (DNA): TGCGCCAGCAGCCAAGACTTTGACAGGGGACGGGACGAGCAGTACTTC.

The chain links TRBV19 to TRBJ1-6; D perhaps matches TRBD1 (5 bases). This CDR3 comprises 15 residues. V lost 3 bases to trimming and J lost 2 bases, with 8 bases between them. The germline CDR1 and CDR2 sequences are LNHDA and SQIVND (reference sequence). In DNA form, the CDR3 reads TGTGCCAGTAGTATTGGGACGGCCTATAATTCACCCCTCCACTTT. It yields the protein CASSIGTAYNSPLHF.

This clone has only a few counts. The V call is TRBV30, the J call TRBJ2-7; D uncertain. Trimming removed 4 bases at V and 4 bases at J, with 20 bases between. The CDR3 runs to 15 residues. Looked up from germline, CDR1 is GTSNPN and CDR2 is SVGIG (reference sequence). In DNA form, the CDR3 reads TGTGCCTGGATAAAGTCAATGGATAGGAAGTACGAGCAGTACTTC. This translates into CAWIKSMDRKYEQYF.

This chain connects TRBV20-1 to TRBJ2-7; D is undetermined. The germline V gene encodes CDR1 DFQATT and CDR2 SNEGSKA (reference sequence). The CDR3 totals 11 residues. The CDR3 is CRARASYEQYF. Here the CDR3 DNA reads TGCAGGGCCCGGGCCTCCTACGAGCAGTACTTC.

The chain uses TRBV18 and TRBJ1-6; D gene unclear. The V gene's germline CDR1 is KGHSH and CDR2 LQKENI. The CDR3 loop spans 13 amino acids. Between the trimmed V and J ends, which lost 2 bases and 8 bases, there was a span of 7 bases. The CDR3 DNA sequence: TGTGCCAGCTCACCAGGGAGGGATTCACCCCTCCACTTT. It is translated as CASSPGRDSPLHF.

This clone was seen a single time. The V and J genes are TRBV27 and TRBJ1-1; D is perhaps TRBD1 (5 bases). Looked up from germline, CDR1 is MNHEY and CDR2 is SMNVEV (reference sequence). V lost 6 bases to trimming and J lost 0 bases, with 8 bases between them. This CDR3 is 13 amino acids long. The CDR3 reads CASRTALNTEAFF. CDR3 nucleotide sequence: TGTGCCAGCAGGACAGCGTTGAACACTGAAGCTTTCTTT.

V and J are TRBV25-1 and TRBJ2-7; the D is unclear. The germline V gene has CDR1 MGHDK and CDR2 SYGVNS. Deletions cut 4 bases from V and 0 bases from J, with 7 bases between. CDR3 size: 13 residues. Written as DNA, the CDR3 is TGTGCCAGCAGTGCTGACTTCTCCTACGAGCAGTACTTC. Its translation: CASSADFSYEQYF.

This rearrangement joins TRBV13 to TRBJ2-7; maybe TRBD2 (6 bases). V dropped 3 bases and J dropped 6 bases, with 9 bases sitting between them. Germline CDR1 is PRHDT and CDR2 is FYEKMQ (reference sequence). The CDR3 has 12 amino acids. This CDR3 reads CASSLRGTEQYF. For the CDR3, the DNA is TGTGCCAGCAGCTTGCGGGGAACCGAGCAGTACTTC.

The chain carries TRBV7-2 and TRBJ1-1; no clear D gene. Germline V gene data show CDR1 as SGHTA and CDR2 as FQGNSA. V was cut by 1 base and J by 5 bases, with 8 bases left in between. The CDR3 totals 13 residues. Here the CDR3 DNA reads TGTGCCAGCAGCTTAGAGACATTTACTGAAGCTTTCTTT. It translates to CASSLETFTEAFF.

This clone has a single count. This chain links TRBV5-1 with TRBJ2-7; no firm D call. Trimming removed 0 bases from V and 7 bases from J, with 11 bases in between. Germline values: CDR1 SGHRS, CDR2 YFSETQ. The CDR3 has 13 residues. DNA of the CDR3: TGCGCCAGCAGCTTGGAACAGAAAGGGGAGCAGTACTTC. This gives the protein CASSLEQKGEQYF.

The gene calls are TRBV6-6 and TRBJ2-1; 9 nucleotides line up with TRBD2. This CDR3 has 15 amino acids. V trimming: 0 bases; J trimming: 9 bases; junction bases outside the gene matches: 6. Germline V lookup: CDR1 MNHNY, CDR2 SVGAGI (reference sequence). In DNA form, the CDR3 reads TGTGCCAGCAGTTACTCGAGGGCGGGGGGGCGTGAGCAGTTCTTC. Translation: CASSYSRAGGREQFF.

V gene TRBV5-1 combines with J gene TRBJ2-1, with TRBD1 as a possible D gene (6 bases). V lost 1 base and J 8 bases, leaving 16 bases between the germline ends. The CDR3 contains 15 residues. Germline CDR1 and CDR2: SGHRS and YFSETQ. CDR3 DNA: TGCGCCAGCAGCTTGAATAGTAGGGCAGGGGATGAGCAGTTCTTC. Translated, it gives CASSLNSRAGDEQFF.

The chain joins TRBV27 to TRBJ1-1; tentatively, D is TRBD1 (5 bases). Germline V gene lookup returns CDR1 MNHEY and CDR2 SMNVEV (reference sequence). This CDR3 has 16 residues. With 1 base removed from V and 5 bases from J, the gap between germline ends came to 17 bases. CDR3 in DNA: TGTGCCAGCAGTTTATTAGGGGAGGGGCCGGGGACTGAAGCTTTCTTT. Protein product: CASSLLGEGPGTEAFF.

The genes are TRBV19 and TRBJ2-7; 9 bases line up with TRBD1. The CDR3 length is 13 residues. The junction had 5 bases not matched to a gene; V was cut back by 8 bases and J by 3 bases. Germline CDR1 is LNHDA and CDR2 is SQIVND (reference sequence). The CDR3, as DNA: TGTGCCAGTGAGGGACAGGGAAGCTACGAGCAGTACTTC. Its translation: CASEGQGSYEQYF.

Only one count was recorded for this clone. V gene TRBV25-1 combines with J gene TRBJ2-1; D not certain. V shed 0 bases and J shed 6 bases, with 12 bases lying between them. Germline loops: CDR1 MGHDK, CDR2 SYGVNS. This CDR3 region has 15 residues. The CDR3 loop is CASSEYRTVSNEQFF. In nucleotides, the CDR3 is TGTGCCAGCAGTGAATATAGGACCGTTTCCAATGAGCAGTTCTTC.

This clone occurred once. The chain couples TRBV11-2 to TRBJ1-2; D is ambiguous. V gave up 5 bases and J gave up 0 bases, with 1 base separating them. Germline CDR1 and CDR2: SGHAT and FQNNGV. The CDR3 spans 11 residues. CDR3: CASSPNYGYTF. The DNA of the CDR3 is TGTGCCAGCAGCCCTAACTATGGCTACACCTTC.

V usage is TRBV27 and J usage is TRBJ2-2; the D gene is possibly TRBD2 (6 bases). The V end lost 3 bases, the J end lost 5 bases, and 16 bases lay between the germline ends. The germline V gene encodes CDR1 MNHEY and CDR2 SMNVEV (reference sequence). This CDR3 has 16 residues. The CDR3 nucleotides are TGTGCCAGCAGTTTTGGGCTAGCGCTGGGTACCGGGGAGCTGTTTTTT. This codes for CASSFGLALGTGELFF.